The 32 T cell receptor beta chains below all came from one sample that was sequenced in a study of blood T cell repertoires in COVID-19. Sequencing used immunoSEQ multiplex PCR; TCRdb keeps in-frame clones, though not all of them. The sample has roughly 100,000 clones; roughly 89% are singletons. What was sequenced was peripheral blood. These receptors were collected from a human donor in a cohort sampled during active COVID-19.

The chain is built from TRBV19 and TRBJ2-3; TRBD1 matches at 7 bases. CDR1 is LNHDA and CDR2 is SQIVND in the germline V gene (reference sequence). CDR3 length equals 14 residues. The trim removed 6 bases at V and 6 bases at J, leaving 9 bases unmatched. The CDR3 nucleotides are TGTGCCAGTAGAGGGGGACAGAGGGTGGATACGCAGTATTTT. Residues: CASRGGQRVDTQYF.

V gene TRBV7-6 combines with J gene TRBJ2-7; TRBD2 is a possible D gene (6 bases). The ends were cut back, 5 bases at V and 6 bases at J, with 20 bases in the middle. CDR1 SGHVS and CDR2 FNYEAQ come from the germline V gene. This CDR3 contains 15 residues. This CDR3 is CASSPMTRSVAEQYF. The CDR3 bases are TGTGCCAGCAGCCCGATGACTAGAAGCGTCGCCGAGCAGTACTTC.

The J gene is TRBJ1-2, the V gene TRBV6-6, with D possibly being TRBD1 (5 bases). Trimming took off 4 bases at V and 2 bases at J, with 14 bases between the two ends. The germline V gene has CDR1 MNHNY and CDR2 SVGAGI (reference sequence). The length of the CDR3 is 15 residues. As DNA, the CDR3 is TGTGCCAGCAGTTTGGGTTTGGGGGGGAACTATGGCTACACCTTC. Protein: CASSLGLGGNYGYTF.

The V call is TRBV7-8, the J call TRBJ2-5, with 7 bases lining up with TRBD2. CDR1 SGHVS and CDR2 FQNEAQ come from the germline V gene. V lost 6 bases, J lost 3 bases, and 7 bases stayed unmatched. This CDR3 is 14 amino acids long. The CDR3 DNA follows: TGTGCCAGCAGGCGCCGTCGGGGGGAAGAGACCCAGTACTTC. Encoded protein: CASRRRRGEETQYF.

This chain links TRBV28 with TRBJ2-1; tentatively, D is TRBD1 (5 bases). Trimming took 2 bases from V and 7 from J, leaving 21 bases between them. CDR1 is MDHEN, CDR2 SYDVKM, per germline. The CDR3 totals 17 residues. Here the CDR3 DNA reads TGTGCCAGCAGTTTAGGGTACGGAGTAGGGGATAGGAATGAGCAGTTCTTC. This translates into CASSLGYGVGDRNEQFF.

The chain combines TRBV28 with TRBJ1-1; no reliable D call. CDR1 is MDHEN, CDR2 SYDVKM, per germline. This CDR3 has 14 residues. V was cut by 3 bases and J by 11 bases, with 19 bases left in between. CDR3 in amino acids: CASSFRSSTPGAFF. The CDR3 bases are TGTGCCAGCAGTTTCCGGAGTTCAACCCCGGGGGCTTTCTTT.

The gene calls are TRBV25-1 and TRBJ1-1; 7 bases line up with TRBD1. Germline values: CDR1 MGHDK, CDR2 SYGVNS. The trim removed 6 bases at V and 0 bases at J, leaving 7 bases unmatched. There are 15 residues in the CDR3. In DNA, the CDR3 is TGTGCCAGCAGCCCAGGGGGACTGCTGAACACTGAAGCTTTCTTT. Encoded protein: CASSPGGLLNTEAFF.

This chain uses TRBV5-4 with TRBJ2-4, with TRBD1 matching 7 bases. This CDR3 comprises 15 residues. The J segment lost 7 bases and the V segment lost 2 bases, leaving 9 bases of the junction unmatched. Looked up from germline, CDR1 is SGHNT and CDR2 is YYREEE (reference sequence). CDR3 sequence (DNA): TGTGCCAGCAGCTTTAGTGACAGGGAGCGGAACATTCAGTACTTC. Encoded protein: CASSFSDRERNIQYF.

The chain joins TRBV5-5 to TRBJ2-7; 7 bases agree with TRBD1. Per the germline V gene, CDR1 is SGHKS and CDR2 is YYEKEE (reference sequence). The CDR3 has 16 residues. V lost 4 bases and J lost 1; bases outside the gene matches: 11. The CDR3 bases are TGTGCCAGCAGCCCGCCGTCCCTACAGGGGTCCTACGAGCAGTACTTC. It yields the protein CASSPPSLQGSYEQYF.

The chain recombines TRBV7-8 with TRBJ2-2, with D possibly being TRBD1 (5 bases). CDR3 length equals 15 residues. Trimming removed 5 bases at V and 4 bases at J, with 14 bases between. The germline gives CDR1 SGHVS, CDR2 FQNEAQ. The CDR3 sequence: CASSARRQSTGELFF. As DNA, the CDR3 is TGTGCCAGCAGCGCCCGCCGACAGAGCACCGGGGAGCTGTTTTTT.

The genes are TRBV10-1 and TRBJ2-3; D is perhaps TRBD1 (6 bases). Deletions cut 4 bases from V and 1 base from J, with 15 bases between. There are 16 residues in the CDR3. Germline CDR1 reads WNHNN; CDR2 reads SYGVQD (reference sequence). The CDR3 is CASSGSSGAGTDTQYF. Written as DNA, the CDR3 is TGCGCCAGCAGTGGAAGCTCAGGGGCCGGCACAGATACGCAGTATTTT.

The J gene is TRBJ1-5, the V gene TRBV5-1; no definite D call. Between the trimmed V and J ends, which lost 4 bases and 5 bases, there was a span of 13 bases. The germline CDR1 and CDR2 sequences are SGHRS and YFSETQ. The CDR3 totals 14 residues. CDR3 DNA: TGCGCCAGCAGCCCGGAGGGAAGTTATCAGCCCCAGCATTTT. Translating gives CASSPEGSYQPQHF.

The chain joins TRBV7-2 to TRBJ2-5, with 7 bases identical to TRBD1. The CDR3 loop spans 15 amino acids. Germline CDR1 is SGHTA and CDR2 is FQGNSA. V trimming: 1 base; J trimming: 7 bases; junction bases outside the gene matches: 9. This chain's CDR3 is CASSLDGTAKRTQYF. CDR3 DNA: TGTGCCAGCAGCTTAGATGGGACAGCCAAGAGGACCCAGTACTTC.

This clone was detected a few times. Other DNA sequences from this sample encode an identical CDR3 as well. This chain links TRBV28 with TRBJ2-1; TRBD1 matches 8 bases. The CDR3 is 15 amino acids. V gave up 5 bases and J gave up 5 bases; unmatched junction bases: 8. The germline gives CDR1 MDHEN, CDR2 SYDVKM. The CDR3 sequence is CASSRGQGGDNEQFF. The CDR3 nucleotides read TGTGCCAGCAGTCGCGGACAGGGAGGAGACAATGAGCAGTTCTTC.

The chain is built from TRBV5-4 and TRBJ1-1; a possible D gene is TRBD1 (6 bases). The CDR3 is 12 residues long. Per the germline V gene, CDR1 is SGHNT and CDR2 is YYREEE (reference sequence). Trimming left V 0 bases short and J 8 bases short, with 8 bases between. The CDR3 region has the DNA TGTGCCAGCAGCTTGGAGGGACAAGAAGCTTTCTTT. Translation: CASSLEGQEAFF.

The V and J genes are TRBV28 and TRBJ1-2, with 9 bases that match TRBD1. From germline, CDR1 is MDHEN and CDR2 SYDVKM. CDR3 length: 15 residues. V trimming: 2 bases; J trimming: 8 bases; junction bases outside the gene matches: 9. The CDR3, as DNA: TGTGCCAGCAGTTTAAGCACAGGGGGCCCCCGGGGCTACACCTTC. This encodes CASSLSTGGPRGYTF.

The CDR3 nucleotides are TGTGCCAGTAGTTCGGGTTCAATGGGGCAGGAGCCCCAGCATTTT. This translates into CASSSGSMGQEPQHF. The chain employs TRBV19 and TRBJ1-5; a weak D match, TRBD1 (5 bases). The CDR3 is 15 amino acids. Germline assignment: CDR1 LNHDA and CDR2 SQIVND (reference sequence). V lost 5 bases and J lost 8, with 19 bases in between.

This clone is a singleton in its sample. The chain joins TRBV9 to TRBJ2-1; 8 bases match TRBD2. Trimming cost V 0 bases and J 5 bases; bases outside gene matches: 4. The germline V gene encodes CDR1 SGDLS and CDR2 YYNGEE. The CDR3 covers 15 residues. The CDR3 loop is CASSVDGGGNNEQFF. CDR3 nucleotide sequence: TGTGCCAGCAGCGTAGATGGCGGGGGGAACAATGAGCAGTTCTTC.

This clone has just one count. The V gene is TRBV28, the J gene TRBJ2-3; perhaps TRBD2 as D (6 bases). Germline CDR1 reads MDHEN; CDR2 reads SYDVKM. V was shortened by 11 bases and J by 3 bases, with 18 bases between the two germline ends. The CDR3 is 14 residues long. This CDR3 is CAVAAGWVTDTQYF. CDR3 nucleotides: TGTGCCGTGGCTGCGGGATGGGTTACAGATACGCAGTATTTT.

In the case of this clone: This specimen includes other DNA sequences encoding the same CDR3. The rearrangement uses TRBV7-6 and TRBJ2-1; 13 bases line up with TRBD2. The CDR3 consists of 16 residues. V lost 1 base to trimming and J lost 5 bases; unmatched junction nucleotides: 2. CDR1 and CDR2 from the germline V gene are SGHVS and FNYEAQ. The CDR3 coding sequence is TGTGCCAGCAGCTTAGGGACTAGCGGGGGTAACAATGAGCAGTTCTTC. Protein sequence: CASSLGTSGGNNEQFF.

This chain links TRBV6-5 with TRBJ2-7, with a tentative D call TRBD1 (6 bases). The V end lost 8 bases, the J end lost 6 bases, and 20 bases lay between the germline ends. In germline, CDR1 is MNHEY, CDR2 SVGAGI. The CDR3 extends over 14 amino acids. The CDR3 coding sequence is TGTGCCAGCGGGCCCGGGACAATAATTCCCGAGCAGTACTTC. Protein product: CASGPGTIIPEQYF.

The chain recombines TRBV6-1 with TRBJ2-7; 7 positions agree with TRBD2. CDR3 length equals 16 residues. Per germline, CDR1 MNHNS and CDR2 SASEGT. V lost 0 bases to trimming and J lost 9 bases; unmatched junction nucleotides: 14. CDR3 loop: CASSEASFVGGSRQYF. The CDR3 nucleotides are TGTGCCAGCAGTGAAGCATCCTTCGTCGGGGGGTCCAGGCAGTACTTC.

This chain links TRBV6-1 with TRBJ2-1, with D perhaps matching TRBD2 (5 bases). The CDR3 runs to 14 residues. Germline lookup yields CDR1 MNHNS and CDR2 SASEGT. Trimming left V 2 bases short and J 4 bases short, with 9 bases between. Written as DNA, the CDR3 is TGTGCCAGCAGTGAAAGCGGTGAATACAATGAGCAGTTCTTC. This gives the protein CASSESGEYNEQFF.

The chain employs TRBV11-1 and TRBJ2-3; TRBD1 is a possible D gene (7 bases). The CDR3 sequence is 16 residues long. The V and J ends lost 4 bases and 0 bases respectively, with 14 bases between them. Germline CDR1 is SGHAT and CDR2 is FQDESV (reference sequence). CDR3 amino acids: CASSSGGTASTDTQYF. The CDR3 DNA follows: TGTGCCAGCAGCTCCGGCGGGACAGCTAGCACAGATACGCAGTATTTT.

This CDR3 is CASSEQPGLGRRGANVLTF. CDR3 DNA: TGTGCCAGCAGTGAACAACCGGGACTTGGGCGAAGGGGGGCCAACGTCCTGACTTTC. The chain combines TRBV6-1 with TRBJ2-6, with a tentative D call TRBD2 (6 bases). CDR1 and CDR2 (germline): MNHNS, SASEGT. CDR3 length: 19 residues. V shed 2 bases and J shed 4 bases, with 21 bases lying between them.

This chain links TRBV5-1 with TRBJ2-2; TRBD2 matches at 9 bases. With V trimmed by 2 bases and J by 7 bases, 6 bases remained unmatched. The CDR3 runs to 15 residues. Germline CDR1 reads SGHRS; CDR2 reads YFSETQ. The CDR3 DNA reads TGCGCCAGCAGCTTCGCGGGAGGGATAGTCGGGGAGCTGTTTTTT. Translated, it gives CASSFAGGIVGELFF.

This clone has just one count. At one end the junction does not follow the germline gene, possibly because of a read error. The CDR3, as DNA: TGCAGCGTCGAAGCCCTTAGCGGAAGCTCCTACAATGAGCAGTTCTTC. Translation: CSVEALSGSSYNEQFF. The V gene is TRBV29-1, the J gene TRBJ2-1; TRBD2 might be the D (6 bases). CDR3 size: 16 residues. The germline CDR1 and CDR2 sequences are SQVTM and ANQGSEA.

The genes are TRBV9 and TRBJ1-2; 7 bases fit TRBD1. The V gene end was trimmed by 3 bases and the J gene end by 5 bases; junction bases not matched to a gene: 13. CDR1 is SGDLS and CDR2 is YYNGEE in the germline V gene. The CDR3 is 16 residues long. In nucleotides, the CDR3 is TGTGCCAGCAGCGGGCACAGGGGCGCAAACCGTTATGGCTACACCTTC. It specifies CASSGHRGANRYGYTF.

The rearrangement joins TRBV5-4 to TRBJ2-7, with 11 bases identical to TRBD2. Losses at the gene ends were 2 bases for V and 5 bases for J; bases not matched to a gene: 3. The CDR3 has 14 amino acids. The germline CDR1 and CDR2 sequences are SGHNT and YYREEE (reference sequence). CDR3 residues: CASSFKLAGDEQYF. CDR3 in DNA: TGTGCCAGCAGCTTTAAACTAGCGGGAGACGAGCAGTACTTC.

The rearrangement joins TRBV7-2 to TRBJ2-2, with a tentative D call TRBD1 (6 bases). This CDR3 has 15 amino acids. V was trimmed by 4 bases and J by 1 base, leaving 10 bases between them. The germline CDR1 and CDR2 sequences are SGHTA and FQGNSA. This CDR3 reads CASSSTTGNTGELFF. DNA for the CDR3: TGTGCCAGCAGCTCCACGACAGGGAACACCGGGGAGCTGTTTTTT.

This clone was found many times. This sequence joins TRBV7-9 and TRBJ2-1; 9 bases match TRBD2. The junction had 7 bases not matched to a gene; V was cut back by 4 bases and J by 9 bases. Germline V gene sequence: CDR1 SEHNR, CDR2 FQNEAQ (reference sequence). The CDR3 runs to 14 residues. DNA of the CDR3: TGTGCCAGCAGCTGGGGACTAGCTGGCGGTGAGCAGTTCTTC. This sequence encodes CASSWGLAGGEQFF.

The rearrangement uses TRBV10-3 and TRBJ2-7; D is undetermined. The CDR3 spans 12 residues. Germline V gene lookup returns CDR1 ENHRY and CDR2 SYGVKD. V was shortened by 5 bases and J by 3 bases, with 8 bases between the two germline ends. The CDR3 nucleotides read TGTGCCATCAGTCCAGACAACTACGAGCAGTACTTC. Its translation is CAISPDNYEQYF.